These 23 T cell receptor beta chains were all obtained from the same sample, sequenced in a study of blood T cell repertoires in COVID-19. Libraries were prepared by immunoSEQ multiplex PCR; TCRdb keeps only in-frame clonotypes and omits some of them. The sample holds some 120,000 clones; approximately 86% are singletons and the top ten take around 20%. The source material was peripheral blood. These receptors all stem from a woman aged 45-65 years who had recovered from COVID-19.

V gene TRBV28 combines with J gene TRBJ1-5; 8 bases map to TRBD1. The V and J ends lost 2 bases and 9 bases, in that order; junction bases with no gene match: 9. Looked up from germline, CDR1 is MDHEN and CDR2 is SYDVKM. The CDR3 contains 15 residues. The DNA of the CDR3 is TGTGCCAGCAGTTTACGGGGTAGACAGGGGTGGCCCCAGCATTTT. It specifies CASSLRGRQGWPQHF.

The chain recombines TRBV5-1 with TRBJ2-7; 7 nucleotides line up with TRBD1. The trim removed 2 bases at V and 2 bases at J, leaving 7 bases unmatched. Looked up from germline, CDR1 is SGHRS and CDR2 is YFSETQ. The CDR3 has 15 residues. CDR3 sequence (DNA): TGCGCCAGCAGCTTTGGTGAGGGGGCCACCTACGAGCAGTACTTC. Translation: CASSFGEGATYEQYF.

The rearrangement links TRBV6-6 to TRBJ1-1; D not resolved. V was pared by 2 bases and J by 1 base, with 8 bases between. The CDR3 runs 14 residues. CDR1 is MNHNY, CDR2 SVGAGI, per germline (reference sequence). The CDR3 spells CASSYRRENTEAFF. As DNA, the CDR3 is TGTGCCAGCAGTTACCGGAGAGAGAACACTGAAGCTTTCTTT.

This clone was seen just once. The V call is TRBV2, the J call TRBJ2-5; D not resolved. CDR3 length: 14 amino acids. Germline V lookup: CDR1 SNHLY, CDR2 FYNNEI. The germline V and J ends were trimmed by 6 bases and 0 bases, with 11 bases remaining between them. CDR3 amino acids: CASSPSTYQETQYF. CDR3 nucleotide sequence: TGTGCCAGCAGCCCATCTACGTACCAAGAGACCCAGTACTTC.

The V gene is TRBV7-3, the J gene TRBJ1-1; TRBD1 is a possible D gene (5 bases). Germline lookup yields CDR1 SGHTA and CDR2 FQGTGA. The CDR3 is made up of 13 amino acids. Trimming shortened V by 4 bases and J by 5 bases, and 11 bases separated the two germline ends. CDR3 in DNA: TGTGCCAGCAGCTCATACGGGGGGACTGAAGCTTTCTTT. Translation gives CASSSYGGTEAFF.

The chain recombines TRBV2 with TRBJ1-1; unclear D gene. V was clipped by 3 bases and J by 7 bases, with 9 bases between them. From germline, CDR1 is SNHLY and CDR2 FYNNEI. This CDR3 comprises 12 residues. CDR3 nucleotide sequence: TGTGCCAGCAGTGACGGGTTTGGTGAAGCTTTCTTT. Protein sequence: CASSDGFGEAFF. The variable domain in full, completed from reference TRBV2 and TRBJ1-1, reads EPEVTQTPSHQVTQMGQEVILRCVPISNHLYFYWYRQILGQKVEFLVSFYNNEISEKSEIFDDQFSVERPDGSNFTLKIRSTKLEDSAMYFCASSDGFGEAFFGQGTRLTVV.

This chain connects TRBV2 to TRBJ2-7; 7 nucleotides agree with TRBD1. Germline V gene lookup returns CDR1 SNHLY and CDR2 FYNNEI. The J segment lost 3 bases and the V segment lost 6 bases, leaving 8 bases of the junction unmatched. The CDR3 is made up of 14 amino acids. The CDR3 spells CASRRQGSNYEQYF. The CDR3 nucleotides are TGTGCCAGCAGAAGACAGGGTTCGAACTACGAGCAGTACTTC.

The J gene is TRBJ2-7, the V gene TRBV3-1 (or the pseudogene TRBV3-2); D gene ambiguous. Trimming removed 4 bases at V and 5 bases at J, with 15 bases between. CDR1 LGHDT and CDR2 YNNKEL come from the germline V gene (reference sequence). This CDR3 contains 14 residues. This CDR3 is CASSRDVGPNEQYF. The DNA of the CDR3 is TGTGCCAGCAGCCGCGATGTGGGCCCTAACGAGCAGTACTTC.

This chain uses TRBV5-4 with TRBJ2-1, with 7 bases fitting TRBD2. Germline loops: CDR1 SGHNT, CDR2 YYREEE (reference sequence). CDR3 size: 12 residues. Losses at the gene ends were 4 bases for V and 6 bases for J; bases not matched to a gene: 1. The CDR3 coding sequence is TGTGCCAGCAGCGGGACTATCAATGAGCAGTTCTTC. Protein product: CASSGTINEQFF.

Points on this clone: Its ends do not fully match the called genes, so a read error is possible. V is TRBV19 and J is TRBJ2-1; TRBD1 agrees at 7 bases. The V gene's germline CDR1 is LNHDA and CDR2 SQIVND (reference sequence). The CDR3 runs to 13 residues. The CDR3 coding sequence is TGTGCCAGTAGGACAGGGCCCTATAATGAGCAGTTCTTC. It translates to CASRTGPYNEQFF.

The CDR3 bases are TGTGCCAGCAGCTTAGGGGGAGGTGGAAACACCATATATTTT. The encoded protein is CASSLGGGGNTIYF. The V gene is TRBV7-9, the J gene TRBJ1-3; D gene unclear. Germline CDR1 reads SEHNR; CDR2 reads FQNEAQ (reference sequence). The CDR3 totals 14 residues. V shed 1 base and J shed 3 bases, with 7 bases lying between them.

The CDR3 region is CASSMAGRREPQHF. The CDR3 DNA follows: TGTGCCAGCAGTATGGCGGGGAGAAGGGAGCCCCAGCATTTT. The gene calls are TRBV6-5 and TRBJ1-5; D unresolved. V was pared by 5 bases and J by 8 bases, with 16 bases between. The CDR3 has 14 amino acids. CDR1 and CDR2 from the germline V gene are MNHEY and SVGAGI.

This clone occurred once. This chain's CDR3 is CASTLQGVGTDTQYF. The CDR3, as DNA: TGTGCCAGCACTCTACAGGGGGTCGGGACAGATACGCAGTATTTT. The V call is TRBV2, the J call TRBJ2-3; 8 nucleotides agree with TRBD1. Germline assignment: CDR1 SNHLY and CDR2 FYNNEI. This CDR3 spans 15 amino acids. The ends lost 7 bases at V and 3 bases at J; junction bases unmatched: 9.

V is TRBV6-5 and J is TRBJ1-2, with unresolved D. Germline lookup yields CDR1 MNHEY and CDR2 SVGAGI. Deletions cut 6 bases from V and 6 bases from J, with 17 bases between. The CDR3 extends over 14 amino acids. This chain's CDR3 is CASRARTGVDGYTF. In DNA, the CDR3 is TGTGCCAGCAGGGCACGCACCGGGGTGGATGGCTACACCTTC.

The chain has TRBV7-2 and TRBJ2-1; a possible D gene is TRBD2 (7 bases). V shed 6 bases and J shed 7 bases, with 19 bases lying between them. From germline, CDR1 is SGHTA and CDR2 FQGNSA. The CDR3 sequence is 15 residues long. The CDR3 DNA reads as TGTGCCAGCAGTTCCCGGTCCGGGGGGACAAATGAGCAGTTCTTC. It is translated as CASSSRSGGTNEQFF.

J is TRBJ1-3 and V is TRBV9; possibly TRBD1 for D (5 bases). The V end lost 0 bases, the J end lost 6 bases, and 16 bases lay between the germline ends. The germline V gene has CDR1 SGDLS and CDR2 YYNGEE. The CDR3 runs to 16 residues. CDR3 bases: TGTGCCAGCAGCGTAGTTTCCCAGGGATTACTAAACACCATATATTTT. It codes for CASSVVSQGLLNTIYF.

The rearrangement uses TRBV30 and TRBJ2-3, with 9 bases identical to TRBD2. The CDR3 covers 15 residues. V trimming: 0 bases; J trimming: 5 bases; junction bases outside the gene matches: 6. Germline V gene data show CDR1 as GTSNPN and CDR2 as SVGIG (reference sequence). CDR3 loop: CAWSVASGILDTQYF. As DNA, the CDR3 is TGTGCCTGGAGTGTGGCTAGCGGGATCTTAGATACGCAGTATTTT. The full variable domain, with the rest looked up from reference TRBV30 and TRBJ2-3, is SQTIHQWPATLVQPVGSPLSLECTVEGTSNPNLYWYRQAAGRGLQLLFYSVGIGQISSEVPQNLSASRPQDRQFILSSKKLLLSDSGFYLCAWSVASGILDTQYFGPGTRLTVL.

The gene calls are TRBV5-6 and TRBJ2-7; a possible D gene is TRBD1 (6 bases). V lost 7 bases and J 1 base, leaving 21 bases between the germline ends. This CDR3 has 16 residues. Germline V gene data show CDR1 as SGHDT and CDR2 as YYEEEE. In DNA, the CDR3 is TGTGCCAGCCGGATCTCCGGGACAAGAATTTCCTACGAGCAGTACTTC. Translation gives CASRISGTRISYEQYF.

This sequence joins TRBV28 and TRBJ2-7; no firm D call. This CDR3 contains 12 residues. The V end was cut by 6 bases, the J end by 0 bases, with 6 bases between. The V gene's germline CDR1 is MDHEN and CDR2 SYDVKM. The DNA of the CDR3 is TGTGCCAGCAGCTTACGCTCCTACGAGCAGTACTTC. Translated: CASSLRSYEQYF.

This chain connects TRBV18 to TRBJ1-1; 7 nucleotides align to TRBD1. This CDR3 contains 13 residues. The germline gives CDR1 KGHSH, CDR2 LQKENI. V lost 3 bases to trimming and J lost 10 bases; unmatched junction nucleotides: 8. The CDR3, as DNA: TGTGCCAGCTCACCTGGACAGGCGGAGGCAGCTTTCTTT. Its translation: CASSPGQAEAAFF.

This clone was seen a single time. The chain combines TRBV5-6 with TRBJ2-7; D possibly corresponds to TRBD2 (6 bases). Per the germline V gene, CDR1 is SGHDT and CDR2 is YYEEEE. V lost 3 bases, J lost 0 bases, and 13 bases lay in between. The CDR3 has 15 residues. CDR3 in amino acids: CASSWGVYSSYEQYF. CDR3 nucleotide sequence: TGTGCCAGCAGCTGGGGGGTCTACAGCTCCTACGAGCAGTACTTC.

The V call is TRBV19, the J call TRBJ1-6; unclear D gene. Germline V CDR1 and CDR2: LNHDA, SQIVND (reference sequence). V was shortened by 3 bases and J by 10 bases, with 10 bases between the two germline ends. This CDR3 contains 13 residues. The CDR3: CASSIERRSPLHF. Written as DNA, the CDR3 is TGTGCCAGTAGTATCGAGAGGAGGTCACCCCTCCACTTT.

V gene TRBV29-1 combines with J gene TRBJ2-2; 10 bases line up with TRBD2. V trimming: 4 bases; J trimming: 1 base; junction bases outside the gene matches: 3. The CDR3 contains 15 residues. CDR1 is SQVTM and CDR2 is ANQGSEA in the germline V gene. The CDR3 nucleotides read TGCAGCGTTGTAGCGGGGGGCCTGAACACCGGGGAGCTGTTTTTT. It codes for CSVVAGGLNTGELFF.